A selection of T cell receptor beta chains follows, all from one sample in a study of cytomegalovirus exposure and HLA in healthy donors. This table comes from immunoSEQ multiplex PCR, and its TCRdb copy is limited to in-frame clones, with some not included. Of 150,000 to 200,000 clones listed, over 65% are singletons. Sequencing input: PBMCs. These receptor sequences come from a woman between 40 and 50 years old in good health and CMV-seronegative. Each CDR3 is given with its conserved first and last residue. A D gene is named only where the DNA matches it firmly. Size tells how often a clone was seen (once, few, many) or the class of an expanded clone, and some rows leave it out.

once	TRBV5-8	TRBJ2-7	NA	TGTGCCAGCAGCTTAATCGGGTACGAGCAGTACTTC	CASSLIGYEQYF
NA	TRBV28	TRBJ2-1	NA	TGTGCCAGCAGAGCCGGGACTCTACACAATGAGCAGTTCTTC	CASRAGTLHNEQFF
once	TRBV6-1	TRBJ2-1	NA	TGTGCCAGCAGCCCTCAGGGGTACAATGAGCAGTTCTTC	CASSPQGYNEQFF
few	TRBV6-5	TRBJ2-5	TRBD2	TGTGCCAGCGCCGCTAGCGGGGGCCAAGAGACCCAGTACTTC	CASAASGGQETQYF
NA	TRBV5-1	TRBJ2-3	NA	TGCGCCAGCAGCCCCGGGACGGGAGAGACAGATACGCAGTATTTT	CASSPGTGETDTQYF
NA	TRBV19	TRBJ2-5	NA	TGTGCCAGTAGTACTGGTTTGGCCTCAGGGCATGGGACCCAGTACTTC	CASSTGLASGHGTQYF
NA	TRBV7-9	TRBJ2-3	NA	TGTGCCAGCAGCTTTGGACAGAGCACAGATACGCAGTATTTT	CASSFGQSTDTQYF
NA	TRBV2	TRBJ2-7	NA	TGTGCCATGGGGGGCTACGAGCAGTACTTC	CAMGGYEQYF
NA	TRBV5-3	TRBJ2-3	TRBD2	TGTGCCAGAAGCATGGGGACTAGCGGGAACGGTCATACGCAGTATTTT	CARSMGTSGNGHTQYF
NA	TRBV27	TRBJ2-1	NA	TGTGCCAGCAGTTCAACACGGAGCTCCTACAATGAGCAGTTCTTC	CASSSTRSSYNEQFF
NA	TRBV25-1	TRBJ2-3	TRBD1	TGTGCCAGCAGTGACCTCACGACGGGACAGGCAACAGATACGCAGTATTTT	CASSDLTTGQATDTQYF
NA	TRBV5-6	TRBJ1-3	TRBD1	TGTGCCAGCAGCCCGGGGGGAGGACAGGGTCCGAAAAACACCATATATTTT	CASSPGGGQGPKNTIYF
NA	TRBV2	TRBJ2-1	NA	TGTGCCGGCGGATTGGGGAAGTTTTGGACAACCTACAATGAGCAGTTCTTC	CAGGLGKFWTTYNEQFF
few	TRBV15	TRBJ1-5	NA	TGTGCCACCAGCAGAGGAGGTATGGGGGGGGCGAGCAATCAGCCCCAGCATTTT	CATSRGGMGGASNQPQHF
NA	TRBV11-3	TRBJ2-5	NA	TGTGCCAGCAGCACCACAGGGGAGACCCAGTACTTC	CASSTTGETQYF
NA	TRBV28	TRBJ2-5	TRBD2	TGTGCCAGCAGCCGGGGGGGCGTTGACCAAGAGACCCAGTACTTC	CASSRGGVDQETQYF
NA	TRBV13	TRBJ2-7	TRBD1	TGTGCCAGCAGCTGGACAGGGGTAAGCGAGCAGTACTTC	CASSWTGVSEQYF
NA	TRBV7-2	TRBJ2-6	NA	TGTGCCAGCAGCTGGCCGACCCAGAGGTCGGGGGCCAACGTCCTGACTTTC	CASSWPTQRSGANVLTF
once	TRBV7-9	TRBJ2-7	NA	TGTGCCAGCAGCCAACTATCGCGGGCCTACGAGCAGTACTTC	CASSQLSRAYEQYF
NA	TRBV14	TRBJ2-4	NA	TGTGCCAGCAGCCAAGTTCCAGGCATTCAGTACTTC	CASSQVPGIQYF
NA	TRBV13	TRBJ2-7	NA	TGTGCCAGCAGGAGACAGACCTCCTACGAGCAGTACTTC	CASRRQTSYEQYF
NA	TRBV5-1	TRBJ2-1	TRBD1	TGCGCCAGCAGCGGATGGGACAGGGACTACAATGAGCAGTTCTTC	CASSGWDRDYNEQFF
NA	TRBV29-1	TRBJ2-1	TRBD1	TGCAGCGTGGCGGACAGGGGCTACAATGAGCAGTTCTTC	CSVADRGYNEQFF
NA	TRBV6-5	TRBJ2-7	TRBD1	TGTGCCAGCAGTCCCCTGACAGGGGGCGCCTACGAGCAGTACTTC	CASSPLTGGAYEQYF